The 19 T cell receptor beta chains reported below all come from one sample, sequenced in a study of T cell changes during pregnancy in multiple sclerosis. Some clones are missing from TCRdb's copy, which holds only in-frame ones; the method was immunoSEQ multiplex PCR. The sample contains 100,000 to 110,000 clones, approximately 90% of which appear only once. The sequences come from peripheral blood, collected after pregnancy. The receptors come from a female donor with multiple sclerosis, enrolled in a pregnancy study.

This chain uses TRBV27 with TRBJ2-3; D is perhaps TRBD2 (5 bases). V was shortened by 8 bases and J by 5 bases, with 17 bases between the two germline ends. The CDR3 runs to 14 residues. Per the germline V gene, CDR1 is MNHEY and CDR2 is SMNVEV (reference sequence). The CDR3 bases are TGTGCCAGCGCACCCCCTCTAGCAAGAGATACGCAGTATTTT. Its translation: CASAPPLARDTQYF.

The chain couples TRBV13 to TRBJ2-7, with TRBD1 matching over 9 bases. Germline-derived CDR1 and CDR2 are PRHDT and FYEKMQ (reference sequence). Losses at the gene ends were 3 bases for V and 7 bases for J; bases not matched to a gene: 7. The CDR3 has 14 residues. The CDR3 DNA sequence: TGTGCCAGCAGCTTCAACAGGGGGCTGGGTGAGCAGTACTTC. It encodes CASSFNRGLGEQYF. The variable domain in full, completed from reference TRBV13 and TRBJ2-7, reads AAGVIQSPRHLIKEKRETATLKCYPIPRHDTVYWYQQGPGQDPQFLISFYEKMQSDKGSIPDRFSAQQFSDYHSELNMSSLELGDSALYFCASSFNRGLGEQYFGPGTRLTVT.

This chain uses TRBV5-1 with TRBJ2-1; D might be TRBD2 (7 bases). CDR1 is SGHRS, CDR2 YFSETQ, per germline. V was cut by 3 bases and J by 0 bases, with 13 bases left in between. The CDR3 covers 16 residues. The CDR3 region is CASSWGGTASYNEQFF. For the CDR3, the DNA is TGCGCCAGCAGCTGGGGGGGCACAGCCTCCTACAATGAGCAGTTCTTC.

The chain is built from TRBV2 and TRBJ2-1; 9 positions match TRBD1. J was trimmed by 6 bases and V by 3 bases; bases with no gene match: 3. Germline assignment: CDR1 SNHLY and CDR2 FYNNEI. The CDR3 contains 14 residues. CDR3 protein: CASSDGQGINEQFF. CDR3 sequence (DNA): TGTGCCAGCAGTGACGGACAGGGGATCAATGAGCAGTTCTTC.

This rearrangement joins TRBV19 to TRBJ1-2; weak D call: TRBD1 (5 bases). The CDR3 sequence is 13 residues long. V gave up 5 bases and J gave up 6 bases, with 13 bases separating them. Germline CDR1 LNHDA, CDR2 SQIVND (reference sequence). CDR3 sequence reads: CASSPSAGHGYTF. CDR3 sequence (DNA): TGTGCCAGTAGTCCATCAGCAGGGCATGGCTACACCTTC. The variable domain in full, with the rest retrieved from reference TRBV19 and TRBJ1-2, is DGGITQSPKYLFRKEGQNVTLSCEQNLNHDAMYWYRQDPGQGLRLIYYSQIVNDFQKGDIAEGYSVSREKKESFPLTVTSAQKNPTAFYLCASSPSAGHGYTFGSGTRLTVV.

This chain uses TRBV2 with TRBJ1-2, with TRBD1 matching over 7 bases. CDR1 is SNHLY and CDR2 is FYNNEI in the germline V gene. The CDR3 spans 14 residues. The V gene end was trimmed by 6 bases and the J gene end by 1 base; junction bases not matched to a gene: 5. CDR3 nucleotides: TGTGCCAGCAGGAGCCGGGACAGTAACTATGGCTACACCTTC. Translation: CASRSRDSNYGYTF.

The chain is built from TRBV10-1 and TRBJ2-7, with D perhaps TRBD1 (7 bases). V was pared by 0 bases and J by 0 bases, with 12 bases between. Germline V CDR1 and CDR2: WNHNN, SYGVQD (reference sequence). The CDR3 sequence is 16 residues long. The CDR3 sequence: CASSESRDRYSYEQYF. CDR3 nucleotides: TGCGCCAGCAGTGAGTCGCGGGACAGATACTCCTACGAGCAGTACTTC.

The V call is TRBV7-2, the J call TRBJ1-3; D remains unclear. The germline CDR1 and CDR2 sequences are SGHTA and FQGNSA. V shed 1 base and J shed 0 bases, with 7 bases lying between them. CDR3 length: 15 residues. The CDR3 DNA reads TGTGCCAGCAGCTTAGACCGGGTCTCTGGAAACACCATATATTTT. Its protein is CASSLDRVSGNTIYF.

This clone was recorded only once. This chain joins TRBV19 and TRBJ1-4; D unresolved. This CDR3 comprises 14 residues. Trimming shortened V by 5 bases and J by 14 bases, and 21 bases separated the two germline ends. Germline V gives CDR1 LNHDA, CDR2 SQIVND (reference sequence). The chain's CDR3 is CASSDARGYLPLFF. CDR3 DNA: TGTGCCAGTAGTGACGCACGGGGTTACCTACCCCTGTTTTTT.

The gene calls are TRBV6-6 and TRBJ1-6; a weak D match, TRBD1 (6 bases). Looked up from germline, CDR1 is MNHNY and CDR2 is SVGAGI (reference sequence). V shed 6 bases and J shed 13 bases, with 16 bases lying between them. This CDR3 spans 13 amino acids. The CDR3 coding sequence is TGTGCCAGCAGCCCGGGACACGCCAAGCCCCTCCACTTT. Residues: CASSPGHAKPLHF.

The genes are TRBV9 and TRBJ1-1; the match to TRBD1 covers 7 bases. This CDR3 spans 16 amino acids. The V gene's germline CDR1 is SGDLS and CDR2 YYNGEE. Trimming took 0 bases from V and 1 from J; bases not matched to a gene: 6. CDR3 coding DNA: TGTGCCAGCAGCGTAGTAACGGGACAGCGGAACACTGAAGCTTTCTTT. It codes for CASSVVTGQRNTEAFF. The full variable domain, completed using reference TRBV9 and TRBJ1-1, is DSGVTQTPKHLITATGQRVTLRCSPRSGDLSVYWYQQSLDQGLQFLIQYYNGEERAKGNILERFSAQQFPDLHSELNLSSLELGDSALYFCASSVVTGQRNTEAFFGQGTRLTVV.

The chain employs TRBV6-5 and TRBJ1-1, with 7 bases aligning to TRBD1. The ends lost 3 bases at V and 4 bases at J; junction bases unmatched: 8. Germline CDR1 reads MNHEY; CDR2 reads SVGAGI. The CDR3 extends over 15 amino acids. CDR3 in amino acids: CASSYRRQGGTEAFF. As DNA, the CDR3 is TGTGCCAGCAGTTATCGGCGTCAGGGGGGCACTGAAGCTTTCTTT.

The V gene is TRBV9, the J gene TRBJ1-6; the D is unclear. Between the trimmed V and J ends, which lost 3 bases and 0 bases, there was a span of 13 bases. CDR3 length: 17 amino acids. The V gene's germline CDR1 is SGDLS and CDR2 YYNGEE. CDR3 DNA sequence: TGTGCCAGCAGCGCTTCGGTTGGGAGCTCCTATAATTCACCCCTCCACTTT. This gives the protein CASSASVGSSYNSPLHF.

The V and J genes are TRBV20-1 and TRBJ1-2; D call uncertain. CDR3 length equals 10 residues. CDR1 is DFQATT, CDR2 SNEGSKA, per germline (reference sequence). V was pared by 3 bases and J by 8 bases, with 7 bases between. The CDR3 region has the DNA TGCAGTGCTAGTAACGAGGGCTACACCTTC. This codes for CSASNEGYTF.

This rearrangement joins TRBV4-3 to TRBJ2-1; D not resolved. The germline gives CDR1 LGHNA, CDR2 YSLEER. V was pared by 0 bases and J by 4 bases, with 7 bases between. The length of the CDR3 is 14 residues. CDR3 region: CASSQDRGYNEQFF. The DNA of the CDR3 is TGCGCCAGCAGCCAAGATCGAGGTTACAATGAGCAGTTCTTC.

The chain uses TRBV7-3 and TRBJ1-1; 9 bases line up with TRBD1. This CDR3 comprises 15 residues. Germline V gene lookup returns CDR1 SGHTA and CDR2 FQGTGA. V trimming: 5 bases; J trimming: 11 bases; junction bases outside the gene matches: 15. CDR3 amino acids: CASSQWGTQGAGAFF. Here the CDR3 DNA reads TGTGCCAGCAGCCAATGGGGGACACAGGGGGCTGGTGCTTTCTTT.

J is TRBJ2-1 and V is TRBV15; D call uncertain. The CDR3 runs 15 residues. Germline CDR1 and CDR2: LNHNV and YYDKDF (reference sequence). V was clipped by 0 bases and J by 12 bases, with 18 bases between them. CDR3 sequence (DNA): TGTGCCACCAGCAGAGAAACAGATCGCAATCCGAGGCAGTTCTTC. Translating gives CATSRETDRNPRQFF.

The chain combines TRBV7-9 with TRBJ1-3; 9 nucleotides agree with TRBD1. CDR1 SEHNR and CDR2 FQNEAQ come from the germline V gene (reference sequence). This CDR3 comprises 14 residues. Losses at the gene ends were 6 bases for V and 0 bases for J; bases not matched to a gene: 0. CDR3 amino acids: CASRTGGSGNTIYF. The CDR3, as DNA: TGTGCCAGCAGGACAGGGGGCTCTGGAAACACCATATATTTT. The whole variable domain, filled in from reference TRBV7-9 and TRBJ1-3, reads DTGVSQNPRHKITKRGQNVTFRCDPISEHNRLYWYRQTLGQGPEFLTYFQNEAQLEKSRLLSDRFSAERPKGSFSTLEIQRTEQGDSAMYLCASRTGGSGNTIYFGEGSWLTVV.

The CDR3 protein is CASTTGTSESYEQYF. CDR3 nucleotide sequence: TGTGCCAGCACCACAGGGACTAGCGAATCCTACGAGCAGTACTTC. This chain connects TRBV28 to TRBJ2-7; 10 bases map to TRBD2. V lost 7 bases and J lost 1; bases outside the gene matches: 7. Germline V lookup: CDR1 MDHEN, CDR2 SYDVKM. This CDR3 is built from 15 residues.